One and the same sample provided the 31 T cell receptor beta chains below, sequenced in a study of OX40 agonist ivuxolimab in advanced cancers. Libraries were prepared by immunoSEQ multiplex PCR; TCRdb keeps only in-frame clonotypes and omits some of them. The sample includes around 87,000 clones, approximately 94% seen only once; the top ten take 2% to 3%. Sequenced material: CD4+ or CD8+ T cells sorted from blood, taken in a trial of the OX40 agonist ivuxolimab. These receptor sequences come from an adult with an advanced solid tumor such as melanoma, head and neck, liver or kidney cancer.

The rearrangement links TRBV6-5 to TRBJ2-3, with 8 bases matching TRBD2. V was pared by 6 bases and J by 4 bases, with 9 bases of the junction left unmatched. The CDR3 is 15 amino acids. The germline V gene has CDR1 MNHEY and CDR2 SVGAGI. DNA for the CDR3: TGTGCCAGCAGCCACAGCGGGGGCAGGGCAGATACGCAGTATTTT. This encodes CASSHSGGRADTQYF.

The chain is built from TRBV5-6 and TRBJ2-7; D is perhaps TRBD1 (6 bases). V lost 1 base to trimming and J lost 1 base, with 12 bases between them. The CDR3 spans 15 residues. The germline V gene has CDR1 SGHDT and CDR2 YYEEEE. CDR3 sequence reads: CASSLWVQGSYEQYF. CDR3 nucleotides: TGTGCCAGCAGCTTGTGGGTACAGGGTTCCTACGAGCAGTACTTC. Based on the CDR3 plus reference TRBV5-6 and TRBJ2-7, the full variable domain is DAGVTQSPTHLIKTRGQQVTLRCSPKSGHDTVSWYQQALGQGPQFIFQYYEEEERQRGNFPDRFSGHQFPNYSSELNVNALLLGDSALYLCASSLWVQGSYEQYFGPGTRLTVT.

This clone was counted a single time. This chain connects TRBV27 to TRBJ2-1, with TRBD2 matching 11 bases. Per germline, CDR1 MNHEY and CDR2 SMNVEV (reference sequence). Trimming took 5 bases from V and 7 from J; bases not matched to a gene: 16. The CDR3 extends over 18 amino acids. In DNA, the CDR3 is TGTGCCAGCAGTCTCTGGGCTAGCGGGGGGTCCGGGAGGAATGAGCAGTTCTTC. Amino acids: CASSLWASGGSGRNEQFF.

Only a few counts were recorded for this clone. The genes are TRBV19 and TRBJ1-1; no reliable D call. CDR1 LNHDA and CDR2 SQIVND come from the germline V gene (reference sequence). The ends were cut back, 1 base at V and 3 bases at J, with 3 bases in the middle. The CDR3 loop spans 12 amino acids. The CDR3 coding sequence is TGTGCCAGTAGTATAGGGTACACTGAAGCTTTCTTT. It translates to CASSIGYTEAFF.

The chain combines TRBV5-1 with TRBJ2-7; D is possibly TRBD1 (5 bases). The CDR3 extends over 13 amino acids. Germline assignment: CDR1 SGHRS and CDR2 YFSETQ. Trimming left V 0 bases short and J 2 bases short, with 6 bases between. As DNA, the CDR3 is TGCGCCAGCAGCTTGGAGGGGCCCTACGAGCAGTACTTC. This encodes CASSLEGPYEQYF.

The CDR3 DNA follows: TGCAGTGCTACTCAGGAGCAGTACTTC. This encodes CSATQEQYF. The genes are TRBV20-1 and TRBJ2-7, with D uncertain. CDR1 is DFQATT, CDR2 SNEGSKA, per germline (reference sequence). CDR3 length: 9 residues. V lost 4 bases to trimming and J lost 7 bases, with 5 bases between them.

V gene TRBV2 combines with J gene TRBJ2-7; D perhaps matches TRBD1 (6 bases). This CDR3 contains 17 residues. The V end lost 8 bases, the J end lost 1 base, and 24 bases lay between the germline ends. From germline, CDR1 is SNHLY and CDR2 FYNNEI. CDR3 coding DNA: TGTGCCAGCGATCCGAAGGACTTACAGGGTGGATCCTACGAGCAGTACTTC. It specifies CASDPKDLQGGSYEQYF.

The chain has TRBV6-5 and TRBJ1-1; a possible D gene is TRBD1 (5 bases). The CDR3 has 11 amino acids. V gave up 11 bases and J gave up 5 bases, with 12 bases separating them. CDR1 is MNHEY, CDR2 SVGAGI, per germline. CDR3 DNA: TGTGCCTCCGGGGGGGGGACTGAAGCTTTCTTT. This translates into CASGGGTEAFF.

V and J are TRBV4-3 and TRBJ2-4; the match to TRBD1 covers 10 bases. Germline CDR1 is LGHNA and CDR2 is YSLEER. V was pared by 5 bases and J by 7 bases, with 8 bases of the junction left unmatched. The CDR3 consists of 15 residues. The DNA for the CDR3 is TGCGCCAGCAGCACCGGGACAGGGGCAACCAACATTCAGTACTTC. Amino acids: CASSTGTGATNIQYF.

This chain's CDR3 is CAFRLGDTEAFF. The CDR3 DNA reads as TGTGCCTTCCGATTGGGAGACACTGAAGCTTTCTTT. The chain employs TRBV30 and TRBJ1-1, with D unclear. V was cut by 7 bases and J by 3 bases, with 12 bases left in between. CDR3 length equals 12 residues. Germline CDR1 is GTSNPN and CDR2 is SVGIG (reference sequence).

This clone has only one observation. The rearrangement links TRBV6-5 to TRBJ2-1; D not certain. Germline assignment: CDR1 MNHEY and CDR2 SVGAGI. This CDR3 contains 13 residues. V was shortened by 2 bases and J by 8 bases, with 10 bases between the two germline ends. CDR3: CASSYGPRDEQFF. CDR3 DNA: TGTGCCAGCAGTTACGGTCCCCGAGATGAGCAGTTCTTC.

This clone was recorded once. The V call is TRBV7-9, the J call TRBJ1-5; D gene ambiguous. The V and J ends lost 1 base and 7 bases respectively, with 17 bases between them. The CDR3 length is 16 residues. Germline V lookup: CDR1 SEHNR, CDR2 FQNEAQ (reference sequence). The CDR3 loop is CASSLDGVGSVQPQHF. CDR3 nucleotides: TGTGCCAGCAGCTTAGATGGGGTTGGGTCCGTCCAGCCCCAGCATTTT.

This chain connects TRBV4-1 to TRBJ2-3; D is ambiguous. The germline V gene has CDR1 MGHRA and CDR2 YSYEKL. With 4 bases removed from V and 1 base from J, the gap between germline ends came to 9 bases. This CDR3 has 14 residues. Written as DNA, the CDR3 is TGCGCCAGCAGCCCGCGATTCGGCACAGATACGCAGTATTTT. This encodes CASSPRFGTDTQYF.

The chain joins TRBV27 to TRBJ2-3, with 10 positions matching TRBD2. This CDR3 is 15 amino acids long. The trim removed 5 bases at V and 6 bases at J, leaving 8 bases unmatched. CDR1 and CDR2 (germline): MNHEY, SMNVEV (reference sequence). CDR3 DNA sequence: TGTGCCAGCAGTCCTCTAGCGGGGGAAGCGGATACGCAGTATTTT. It encodes CASSPLAGEADTQYF.

The chain employs TRBV30 and TRBJ2-2, with TRBD1 matching over 7 bases. The J segment lost 6 bases and the V segment lost 3 bases, leaving 10 bases of the junction unmatched. Germline loops: CDR1 GTSNPN, CDR2 SVGIG (reference sequence). The CDR3 sequence is 15 residues long. The CDR3 region is CAWSAGTEFSGELFF. CDR3 DNA: TGTGCCTGGAGCGCCGGGACAGAGTTTTCCGGGGAGCTGTTTTTT.

CDR3 protein: CASSPGLAGAEQYF. For the CDR3, the DNA is TGTGCCAGCAGCCCGGGACTAGCGGGGGCCGAGCAGTACTTC. The genes are TRBV7-6 and TRBJ2-7; 14 bases align to TRBD2. Germline V gives CDR1 SGHVS, CDR2 FNYEAQ. This CDR3 comprises 14 residues. The J segment lost 6 bases and the V segment lost 5 bases, leaving 3 bases of the junction unmatched.

Only a few counts were recorded for this clone. The V and J genes are TRBV4-1 and TRBJ1-5; D might be TRBD1 (5 bases). The CDR3 contains 14 residues. The V gene lost 4 bases and the J gene lost 6 bases, with 13 bases spanning the gap. Germline assignment: CDR1 MGHRA and CDR2 YSYEKL. CDR3 residues: CASSLVGGFQPQHF. The CDR3 DNA follows: TGCGCCAGCAGCCTCGTGGGGGGTTTTCAGCCCCAGCATTTT.

V gene TRBV4-3 combines with J gene TRBJ2-1, with D possibly being TRBD2 (7 bases). The CDR3 length is 15 residues. Trimming took off 4 bases at V and 2 bases at J, with 12 bases between the two ends. Germline values: CDR1 LGHNA, CDR2 YSLEER. For the CDR3, the DNA is TGCGCCAGCAGCCGAGGGGGGGAAACCTACAATGAGCAGTTCTTC. Protein product: CASSRGGETYNEQFF.

The chain employs TRBV10-3 and TRBJ1-1; D is possibly TRBD1 (5 bases). The germline V gene encodes CDR1 ENHRY and CDR2 SYGVKD. This CDR3 has 14 amino acids. V was trimmed by 9 bases and J by 7 bases, leaving 21 bases between them. The CDR3 region is CAIKAGGTSIEAFF. The CDR3 region has the DNA TGTGCCATTAAAGCGGGGGGTACTTCGATTGAAGCTTTCTTT.

The rearrangement uses TRBV2 and TRBJ1-2; TRBD1 might be the D (5 bases). The CDR3 spans 13 residues. With 5 bases removed from V and 5 bases from J, the gap between germline ends came to 12 bases. CDR1 and CDR2 (germline): SNHLY, FYNNEI. CDR3: CASSIGVKYGYTF. CDR3 sequence (DNA): TGTGCCAGCAGTATAGGGGTTAAGTATGGCTACACCTTC.

This rearrangement joins TRBV5-6 to TRBJ1-1; 7 nucleotides match TRBD1. The CDR3 is 14 amino acids. Germline V gene lookup returns CDR1 SGHDT and CDR2 YYEEEE. The V and J ends lost 4 bases and 0 bases, in that order; junction bases with no gene match: 3. CDR3 residues: CASSRDSMNTEAFF. CDR3 coding DNA: TGTGCCAGCAGCAGGGACAGCATGAACACTGAAGCTTTCTTT.

This chain connects TRBV7-8 to TRBJ2-1; 9 bases match TRBD1. The V and J ends lost 5 bases and 4 bases, in that order; junction bases with no gene match: 15. CDR1 is SGHVS and CDR2 is FQNEAQ in the germline V gene. This CDR3 has 18 residues. CDR3 residues: CASSAGKPGQGLYNEQFF. DNA for the CDR3: TGTGCCAGCAGCGCAGGGAAGCCGGGACAGGGATTATACAATGAGCAGTTCTTC.

The chain employs TRBV10-3 and TRBJ2-7; a possible D gene is TRBD2 (5 bases). The CDR3 has 16 residues. Trimming shortened V by 6 bases and J by 2 bases, and 20 bases separated the two germline ends. In germline, CDR1 is ENHRY, CDR2 SYGVKD. CDR3 in DNA: TGTGCCATCAGCGCAAGTTCCGGGGTTATCGCCTACGAGCAGTACTTC. Its protein product is CAISASSGVIAYEQYF.

The rearrangement joins TRBV10-2 to TRBJ1-1, with no clear D. CDR3 size: 13 residues. Deletions cut 9 bases from V and 3 bases from J, with 14 bases between. The germline V gene has CDR1 WSHSY and CDR2 SAAADI. The CDR3 DNA is TGCGCCAGTTCTCACAGCATTGACACTGAAGCTTTCTTT. Translating gives CASSHSIDTEAFF.

The chain carries TRBV30 and TRBJ2-1, with D perhaps TRBD2 (6 bases). With 0 bases removed from V and 9 bases from J, the gap between germline ends came to 12 bases. The CDR3 has 13 amino acids. The germline V gene encodes CDR1 GTSNPN and CDR2 SVGIG (reference sequence). The CDR3 loop is CAWSVGGASEQFF. The DNA of the CDR3 is TGTGCCTGGAGTGTAGGCGGGGCGAGTGAGCAGTTCTTC.

The chain uses TRBV13 and TRBJ2-5; 9 nucleotides align to TRBD1. V lost 4 bases to trimming and J lost 4 bases; unmatched junction nucleotides: 1. From germline, CDR1 is PRHDT and CDR2 FYEKMQ (reference sequence). This CDR3 spans 13 amino acids. The CDR3 region is CASSSTGGETQYF. In DNA, the CDR3 is TGTGCCAGCAGCTCGACAGGGGGAGAGACCCAGTACTTC.

V and J are TRBV7-9 and TRBJ2-7; tentative D call: TRBD2 (5 bases). The germline CDR1 and CDR2 sequences are SEHNR and FQNEAQ (reference sequence). Trimming took 1 base from V and 3 from J, leaving 10 bases between them. This CDR3 is 14 amino acids long. The CDR3 DNA sequence: TGTGCCAGCAGCTTAGAGGGAGTAGGCTACGAGCAGTACTTC. As protein: CASSLEGVGYEQYF.

The rearrangement joins TRBV6-1 to TRBJ2-3; D might be TRBD2 (5 bases). Trimming shortened V by 0 bases and J by 6 bases, and 10 bases separated the two germline ends. Per the germline V gene, CDR1 is MNHNS and CDR2 is SASEGT. The CDR3 sequence is 14 residues long. CDR3 sequence: CASSEAPIADTQYF. CDR3 nucleotides: TGTGCCAGCAGTGAAGCTCCAATAGCGGATACGCAGTATTTT.

The CDR3 DNA reads as TGTGCCAGCAGTTTATCCCCCCAGTCTACTAACTATGGCTACACCTTC. Translating gives CASSLSPQSTNYGYTF. The chain links TRBV27 to TRBJ1-2; D is undetermined. Germline lookup yields CDR1 MNHEY and CDR2 SMNVEV (reference sequence). The CDR3 has 16 amino acids. Trimming cost V 0 bases and J 0 bases, with 11 bases left between them.

The gene calls are TRBV2 and TRBJ1-5; 7 nucleotides align to TRBD1. CDR3 length: 15 residues. V shed 6 bases and J 1 base; nucleotides not matched to a gene: 6. Germline V CDR1 and CDR2: SNHLY, FYNNEI. The CDR3 sequence: CASSSGTESNQPQHF. CDR3 in DNA: TGTGCCAGCAGCTCCGGGACAGAGAGCAATCAGCCCCAGCATTTT.

The chain carries TRBV2 and TRBJ1-1; 7 positions match TRBD1. Trimming at V came to 8 bases and at J to 4 bases, leaving 13 bases not matched to a gene. Germline V gives CDR1 SNHLY, CDR2 FYNNEI. The CDR3 contains 15 residues. In DNA form, the CDR3 reads TGTGCCAGCCTAGCTGTGGGCAGGGGGGGCACTGAAGCTTTCTTT. Translating gives CASLAVGRGGTEAFF.